This TCR beta chain was retrieved from a study of T cell responses to AZD1222 COVID-19 vaccine (dated by TCRdb to the early 2020s). As for the study more broadly: A total of 230 to 250 trial participants underwent TCR sequencing, of whom around 200 received two doses of AZD1222 and 26 received two doses of the MenACWY control vaccine. Trial participants were enrolled by age into subgroups of 18-55, 56-69 and 70-plus years, and approximately 150, 30 and 60 TCR-sequenced participants, respectively, were included in these subgroups.

Worth noting for this clone: This clone's antigen is unknown. It has no much larger one-base neighbor in the sample; base qualities were not kept.

Compared with germline, V lacks 0 bases and J lacks 1 base; bases without a gene match: 14. CDR1 is given as MNHEY and CDR2 as SVGEGT, both from the germline V gene. From the cysteine up to the phenylalanine, the CDR3 has a length of 19 residues. Here the CDR3 DNA is all that survives: 57 bases in frame from base 1. Here is what the overall study found, with its caveats: Conclusions about previously exposed vaccinees were limited because only five to seven AZD1222 recipients were SARS-CoV-2 seropositive at baseline. Most participants were white British and females outnumbered males, and the authors suggested that clonal diversity may have been underestimated. Vaccine-associated CD4 TCRs spanned the whole spike protein, with dominant responses in regions 160-218 and 743-854. No day 14 peak-response samples were available, so repertoires were characterized only after the peak T cell response. Epitopes outside the regions mutated in the B.1.351 and B.1.1.7 variants were reportedly recognized by nearly half of the unique spike-specific TCRs. In the small 56-69-year group, the increase in depth fell short of significance, most likely because of low power. After two AZD1222 doses, spike-specific TCR breadth and depth were significantly higher than at day 0 and than in MenACWY recipients.

The time point label of this sample denotes: baseline before first vaccination. The treatment or condition label for this specimen denotes: meningococcal conjugate vaccine given as trial control. The vaccinee samples were drawn from two UK trials, COV001 and COV002, one of which was a single-blind randomized controlled phase 2/3 trial testing AZD1222 (ChAdOx1 nCoV-19) in healthy adults. Trial participant PBMC samples were collected at day 0 and day 28 after the second dose for TCRbeta chain sequencing. The CDR3 regions of human TCRbeta chains were analyzed by immunosequencing. The paper's data handling went like this. TCRs in the repertoires were matched against a reference library of SARS-CoV-2-specific TCRs that had been generated with the MIRA antigen-specificity platform. Breadth was defined as the fraction of unique TCRs that were SARS-CoV-2-associated. Depth was defined as the fraction of total T cells that were SARS-CoV-2-associated. Each spike-specific TCR was assigned to its reactive spike region and to a CD4 or CD8 class using the MIRA data. Log10-transformed breadth and depth values were compared by one-way ANOVA with Sidak's multiple comparisons tests. TCRdb provides this immuneACCESS table in a form limited to in-frame rearrangements. Some clones are lacking; in checked studies, under half of them reflect an unresolved V gene, and why the rest are absent is not known. The V and J calls and clone size are taken from that table; D and trimming were inferred from the DNA. This sample comprises about 120,000 clones, around 88% of them detected only once. 11% of the sample belongs to the ten largest clones.

This receptor was obtained from an adult in good health. The chain is encoded by TRBV6-2 or TRBV6-3 joined to TRBJ1-1, with TRBD1 matching 7 junction bases. The specimen comprised peripheral blood, sampled on day 0 of MenACWY control vaccination. The CDR3 protein sequence reads: CASSYSSQGETSGNTEAFF. The DNA sequence is as follows: TGTGCCAGCAGTTACTCGAGCCAGGGGGAGACGAGTGGGAACACTGAAGCTTTCTTT.